Each of the 20 T cell receptor beta chains below was sequenced from the same sample in a study of blood T cell repertoires in COVID-19. Generated by immunoSEQ multiplex PCR, the TCRdb table keeps only in-frame clones and is missing some. The table records hundreds of thousands of clones, approximately 90% of them present only once. The sequenced material came from peripheral blood. These receptors were collected from a man in his forties with acute or convalescent COVID-19.

The chain has TRBV5-1 and TRBJ2-7, with D unresolved. V shed 4 bases and J shed 0 bases, with 11 bases lying between them. CDR3 length: 14 amino acids. Germline-derived CDR1 and CDR2 are SGHRS and YFSETQ. The CDR3: CASSAGGSSYEQYF. The DNA of the CDR3 is TGCGCCAGCAGCGCCGGCGGTAGCTCCTACGAGCAGTACTTC.

This rearrangement joins TRBV20-1 to TRBJ2-3; TRBD2 matches 10 bases. The CDR3 contains 17 residues. CDR1 and CDR2 (germline): DFQATT, SNEGSKA (reference sequence). The trim removed 3 bases at V and 4 bases at J, leaving 13 bases unmatched. The CDR3 protein is CSASRAAGGLKADTQYF. The CDR3 region has the DNA TGCAGTGCTAGTAGGGCAGCGGGGGGGCTCAAAGCAGATACGCAGTATTTT.

The chain employs TRBV5-1 and TRBJ2-1; perhaps TRBD2 as D (5 bases). The V gene lost 0 bases and the J gene lost 7 bases, with 8 bases spanning the gap. Germline V gives CDR1 SGHRS, CDR2 YFSETQ. The CDR3 spans 13 residues. In nucleotides, the CDR3 is TGCGCCAGCAGCTTGGGGCTAGCAAATGAGCAGTTCTTC. Translated, it gives CASSLGLANEQFF. The variable domain in full, completed from reference TRBV5-1 and TRBJ2-1, reads KAGVTQTPRYLIKTRGQQVTLSCSPISGHRSVSWYQQTPGQGLQFLFEYFSETQRNKGNFPGRFSGRQFSNSRSEMNVSTLELGDSALYLCASSLGLANEQFFGPGTRLTVL.

This chain uses TRBV5-1 with TRBJ2-7; a weak D match, TRBD2 (5 bases). The CDR3 is 15 residues long. Germline V gene lookup returns CDR1 SGHRS and CDR2 YFSETQ. V dropped 4 bases and J dropped 4 bases, with 18 bases sitting between them. In DNA, the CDR3 is TGCGCCAGCAGCCTTAATGGACTTCGGATGTACGAGCAGTACTTC. Its translation is CASSLNGLRMYEQYF.

CDR3 amino acids: CASSMGQVNTEAFF. DNA for the CDR3: TGTGCCAGTAGTATGGGACAGGTGAACACTGAAGCTTTCTTT. The chain couples TRBV19 to TRBJ1-1; 8 nucleotides line up with TRBD1. CDR1 and CDR2 (germline): LNHDA, SQIVND (reference sequence). J gave up 0 bases and V 3 bases, and 0 bases lay outside the gene matches. This CDR3 contains 14 residues.

This sequence joins TRBV4-1 and TRBJ1-2; TRBD1 matches at 7 bases. V shed 5 bases and J 7 bases; nucleotides not matched to a gene: 13. This CDR3 comprises 15 residues. CDR1 and CDR2 from the germline V gene are MGHRA and YSYEKL. In DNA, the CDR3 is TGCGCCAGCAGCGTCGATAACAGGGGAAGGGGTGGCTACACCTTC. Translating gives CASSVDNRGRGGYTF.

The rearrangement joins TRBV5-1 to TRBJ1-4; 10 bases agree with TRBD1. V was clipped by 2 bases and J by 6 bases; unmatched bases: 4. This CDR3 region has 15 residues. The V gene's germline CDR1 is SGHRS and CDR2 YFSETQ. The CDR3 sequence is CASSFIGTGDEKLFF. DNA for the CDR3: TGCGCCAGCAGCTTTATCGGGACAGGGGATGAAAAACTGTTTTTT. Combining the CDR3 with reference TRBV5-1 and TRBJ1-4 gives the whole variable domain KAGVTQTPRYLIKTRGQQVTLSCSPISGHRSVSWYQQTPGQGLQFLFEYFSETQRNKGNFPGRFSGRQFSNSRSEMNVSTLELGDSALYLCASSFIGTGDEKLFFGSGTQLSVL.

The chain is built from TRBV9 and TRBJ2-7; D uncertain. There are 16 residues in the CDR3. Trimming left V 3 bases short and J 2 bases short, with 18 bases between. From germline, CDR1 is SGDLS and CDR2 YYNGEE. CDR3 bases: TGTGCCAGCAGCGCTGGCTCCCGCTGGAGTACCTACGAGCAGTACTTC. Protein sequence: CASSAGSRWSTYEQYF.

This sequence joins TRBV12-5 and TRBJ1-2; 8 bases fit TRBD1. The germline V gene has CDR1 LGHNT and CDR2 FRNRAP. This CDR3 is built from 17 residues. The trim removed 0 bases at V and 6 bases at J, leaving 12 bases unmatched. Here the CDR3 reads CASGLVVSRTGLNGYTF. The DNA for the CDR3 is TGTGCTAGTGGTTTGGTCGTATCGAGGACAGGGTTAAATGGCTACACCTTC. The full variable domain, in which reference TRBV12-5 and TRBJ1-2 provide the parts outside the CDR3, is DARVTQTPRHKVTEMGQEVTMRCQPILGHNTVFWYRQTMMQGLELLAYFRNRAPLDDSGMPKDRFSAEMPDATLATLKIQPSEPRDSAVYFCASGLVVSRTGLNGYTFGSGTRLTVV.

This rearrangement joins TRBV6-5 to TRBJ1-6; D not certain. CDR3 size: 14 residues. Germline-derived CDR1 and CDR2 are MNHEY and SVGAGI. V shed 6 bases and J shed 2 bases, with 8 bases lying between them. The CDR3: CASRSLTYNSPLHF. As DNA, the CDR3 is TGTGCCAGCAGAAGCCTAACCTATAATTCACCCCTCCACTTT.

The chain links TRBV6-5 to TRBJ1-2; possible D gene TRBD1, 6 bases. Per germline, CDR1 MNHEY and CDR2 SVGAGI. Trimming cost V 6 bases and J 3 bases, with 14 bases left between them. This CDR3 is built from 14 residues. CDR3 region: CASSSTAGDYGYTF. As DNA, the CDR3 is TGTGCCAGCAGCTCCACCGCAGGGGACTATGGCTACACCTTC.

This clone occurred once. V and J are TRBV19 and TRBJ2-7; D is uncertain. Trimming left V 3 bases short and J 3 bases short, with 6 bases between. Germline CDR1 and CDR2: LNHDA and SQIVND (reference sequence). The CDR3 spans 12 residues. The CDR3 bases are TGTGCCAGTAGTATGGCAGGCTACGAGCAGTACTTC. Translating gives CASSMAGYEQYF.

J is TRBJ2-1 and V is TRBV25-1, with D perhaps TRBD2 (7 bases). CDR1 MGHDK and CDR2 SYGVNS come from the germline V gene. There are 16 residues in the CDR3. The ends were cut back, 4 bases at V and 4 bases at J, with 17 bases in the middle. This CDR3 is CASSGGGGSEYNEQFF. The CDR3 DNA reads as TGTGCCAGCAGTGGGGGCGGGGGCTCGGAGTACAATGAGCAGTTCTTC.

For the CDR3, the DNA is TGTGCCAGCAGCAGAGACTGGGGACAGGGTTTCTACGAGCAGTACTTC. This sequence encodes CASSRDWGQGFYEQYF. The rearrangement joins TRBV2 to TRBJ2-7; 9 nucleotides align to TRBD1. J was trimmed by 3 bases and V by 6 bases; bases with no gene match: 12. In germline, CDR1 is SNHLY, CDR2 FYNNEI. The CDR3 covers 16 residues. Full variable domain (remainder filled in from reference TRBV2 and TRBJ2-7): EPEVTQTPSHQVTQMGQEVILRCVPISNHLYFYWYRQILGQKVEFLVSFYNNEISEKSEIFDDQFSVERPDGSNFTLKIRSTKLEDSAMYFCASSRDWGQGFYEQYFGPGTRLTVT.

CDR3 protein: CATSDAGASSYNEQFF. DNA for the CDR3: TGTGCCACCAGTGATGCGGGGGCCAGCTCCTACAATGAGCAGTTCTTC. The rearrangement uses TRBV24-1 and TRBJ2-1, with D possibly being TRBD2 (7 bases). This CDR3 comprises 16 residues. The germline gives CDR1 KGHDR, CDR2 SFDVKD. Trimming pared 3 bases from V and 0 bases from J, leaving 11 bases between.

This chain joins TRBV6-5 and TRBJ1-1; 7 bases match TRBD1. V lost 7 bases to trimming and J lost 1 base; unmatched junction nucleotides: 6. The V gene's germline CDR1 is MNHEY and CDR2 SVGAGI. The CDR3 is 14 amino acids. The CDR3 protein is CASTSPGGNTEAFF. CDR3 sequence (DNA): TGTGCCAGCACCTCCCCAGGGGGGAACACTGAAGCTTTCTTT.

This clone has more than one count but fewer than ten. The gene calls are TRBV9 and TRBJ2-5, with 9 bases matching TRBD2. V was pared by 3 bases and J by 6 bases, with 9 bases of the junction left unmatched. The germline gives CDR1 SGDLS, CDR2 YYNGEE. The length of the CDR3 is 15 residues. The CDR3 DNA sequence: TGTGCCAGCAGCGACGGCGGGGGGGTTGGTAAGACCCAGTACTTC. Translated, it gives CASSDGGGVGKTQYF. The full variable domain, its missing parts supplied by reference TRBV9 and TRBJ2-5, is DSGVTQTPKHLITATGQRVTLRCSPRSGDLSVYWYQQSLDQGLQFLIQYYNGEERAKGNILERFSAQQFPDLHSELNLSSLELGDSALYFCASSDGGGVGKTQYFGPGTRLLVL.

The chain is built from TRBV2 and TRBJ1-5; the D gene is possibly TRBD1 (6 bases). V lost 11 bases and J 9 bases, leaving 20 bases between the germline ends. The CDR3 has 13 residues. Germline CDR1 SNHLY, CDR2 FYNNEI. The CDR3 reads CASKGVTARPQHF. CDR3 DNA sequence: TGTGCCTCCAAGGGGGTAACGGCCCGGCCCCAGCATTTT.

This rearrangement joins TRBV6-1 to TRBJ1-2; TRBD1 might be the D (5 bases). Germline-derived CDR1 and CDR2 are MNHNS and SASEGT. Trimming removed 1 base at V and 4 bases at J, with 13 bases between. CDR3 length: 15 residues. CDR3 nucleotides: TGTGCCAGCAGTGAAGTCCCCGGGACTCTCTATGGCTACACCTTC. It yields the protein CASSEVPGTLYGYTF.

The J gene is TRBJ2-6, the V gene TRBV4-1; 14 bases align to TRBD2. CDR3 size: 19 residues. V trimming: 0 bases; J trimming: 4 bases; junction bases outside the gene matches: 5. The germline gives CDR1 MGHRA, CDR2 YSYEKL. The CDR3 loop reads CASSQETSGGAAGANVLTF. For the CDR3, the DNA is TGCGCCAGCAGCCAAGAGACTAGCGGGGGGGCCGCGGGGGCCAACGTCCTGACTTTC.